The T cell receptor beta chain under discussion was sequenced for a study of blood T cell repertoires in COVID-19. The V end was cut by 5 bases, the J end by 6 bases, with 17 bases between. Germline V gene data show CDR1 as SGHVS and CDR2 as FNYEAQ. The CDR3 has 15 amino acids. Produced via immunoSEQ multiplex PCR; TCRdb's table is partial and in-frame only. The table includes 100,000 or so clones, around 74% detected once. The material sequenced was peripheral blood. The sequence came from a woman in her 70s with acute or convalescent COVID-19. J is TRBJ1-5 and V is TRBV7-6; D gene unclear. Written as DNA, the CDR3 is TGTGCCAGCAGCGACGGCCGGTCCCCGGGTCAGCCCCAGCATTTT. This encodes CASSDGRSPGQPQHF.